The 5 T cell receptor beta chains reported below all come from one sample, sequenced in a study of blood T cell repertoires in COVID-19. TCRdb keeps only in-frame clones here, not all; method: immunoSEQ multiplex PCR. This repertoire shows approximately 300,000 clones, 84% found once; its top ten account for roughly 14%. Material for sequencing was peripheral blood. These receptors all come from a person aged 65 to 85 with COVID-19, enrolled during active disease.

The genes are TRBV27 and TRBJ1-1; D remains unclear. Trimming removed 4 bases at V and 2 bases at J, with 8 bases between. Per germline, CDR1 MNHEY and CDR2 SMNVEV (reference sequence). The CDR3 length is 13 residues. CDR3 DNA: TGTGCCAGCAGTTCTCCTCTTAACACTGAAGCTTTCTTT. Protein: CASSSPLNTEAFF.

The chain employs TRBV24-1 and TRBJ2-3; 10 nucleotides match TRBD1. V was pared by 4 bases and J by 1 base, with 10 bases of the junction left unmatched. CDR3 length: 18 amino acids. The germline CDR1 and CDR2 sequences are KGHDR and SFDVKD. The CDR3 loop reads CATSDPTPGTGGTDTQYF. The CDR3 DNA reads TGTGCCACCAGTGACCCTACTCCCGGGACAGGGGGCACAGATACGCAGTATTTT.

This rearrangement joins TRBV5-6 to TRBJ2-1; D gene unclear. This CDR3 spans 15 amino acids. Trimming removed 5 bases from V and 2 bases from J, with 14 bases in between. Germline lookup yields CDR1 SGHDT and CDR2 YYEEEE. The CDR3 sequence: CASSLEYPPYNEQFF. The CDR3 nucleotides read TGTGCCAGCAGTCTGGAGTACCCCCCCTACAATGAGCAGTTCTTC.

V gene TRBV15 combines with J gene TRBJ2-5; D unresolved. The CDR3 runs to 14 residues. Germline assignment: CDR1 LNHNV and CDR2 YYDKDF (reference sequence). Trimming stripped 1 base from V and 5 bases from J, with 11 bases between. CDR3: CATSRGLAVETQYF. In DNA, the CDR3 is TGTGCCACCAGCAGAGGACTGGCGGTGGAGACCCAGTACTTC.

In DNA, the CDR3 is TGTGCCAGTAGTATAGGGTACCGGTCCGATGAGCAGTTCTTC. Residues: CASSIGYRSDEQFF. J is TRBJ2-1 and V is TRBV19; D gene ambiguous. The CDR3 length is 14 residues. Per germline, CDR1 LNHDA and CDR2 SQIVND (reference sequence). V lost 1 base and J 8 bases, leaving 12 bases between the germline ends. The whole variable domain, remainder taken from reference TRBV19 and TRBJ2-1, is DGGITQSPKYLFRKEGQNVTLSCEQNLNHDAMYWYRQDPGQGLRLIYYSQIVNDFQKGDIAEGYSVSREKKESFPLTVTSAQKNPTAFYLCASSIGYRSDEQFFGPGTRLTVL.